This TCR beta chain emerged from a study of CD8 T cells in ankylosing spondylitis. TCRdb called the 5' RACE reads again in MiXCR, with one record for every CDR3 protein. Among some 270,000 distinct CDR3 sequences listed, more than 25% were seen once. With respect to this clonotype: At one of its ends the junction is not consistent with the germline gene, which may arise from a read error.

Specimen: blood, either unsorted or a sorted T cell fraction (not recorded which). The TCR was taken from a male donor with ankylosing spondylitis or in good health (not recorded which).

The CDR3 sequence: CSVEGQNTEAFF. CDR3 DNA sequence: TGCAGCGTCGAAGGACAGAACACTGAAGCTTTCTTT. The chain joins TRBV29-1 to TRBJ1-1; D is possibly TRBD1 (5 bases). This CDR3 has 12 amino acids. Germline values: CDR1 SQVTM, CDR2 ANQGSEA.